The clone carrying this T cell receptor (beta chain) occurred once. The entry originates in a study of T cell changes during pregnancy in multiple sclerosis. Profiled with immunoSEQ multiplex PCR; TCRdb holds only in-frame clones, not every one. Counted here are 50,000 to 55,000 clones, 92% occurring once; the ten biggest clones make up about 0.5%. V trimming: 7 bases; J trimming: 2 bases; junction bases outside the gene matches: 2. There are 13 residues in the CDR3. CDR1 and CDR2 (germline): LNHDA, SQIVND (reference sequence). The rearrangement uses TRBV19 and TRBJ2-1, with 7 bases lining up with TRBD1. This receptor was obtained from a female donor with multiple sclerosis, enrolled in a pregnancy study. This specimen was CD4+ T cells from peripheral blood mononuclear cells, taken in the third trimester of pregnancy. The CDR3 protein is CASKGATYNEQFF. The CDR3 DNA reads TGTGCCAGTAAGGGGGCGACCTACAATGAGCAGTTCTTC.